The entry below gives a single T cell receptor beta chain sequence along with its context. The repertoire was sequenced with immunoSEQ multiplex PCR; TCRdb's copy has only in-frame clones and lacks some. The table includes tens of thousands of clones, approximately 81% detected once. The data originate from a study of PD-L1 blockade in urothelial cancer. The wider study: Bladder-origin urothelial cancer in males covered about 85% of the 29 patients.

The germline CDR1 and CDR2 sequences are SGHAT and FQDESV (reference sequence). V was pared by 5 bases and J by 1 base, with 2 bases of the junction left unmatched. The CDR3 extends over 14 amino acids. Time point noted: pretreatment peripheral blood. The starting material was PBMCs, obtained around atezolizumab (anti-PD-L1) treatment. The chain recombines TRBV11-1 with TRBJ1-1, with 9 bases fitting TRBD1. The TCR sequence derives from a man between 65 and 85 years old with urothelial cancer. This CDR3 is CASSPDRGNTEAFF. The CDR3, as DNA: TGTGCCAGCAGCCCGGACAGGGGGAACACTGAAGCTTTCTTT.